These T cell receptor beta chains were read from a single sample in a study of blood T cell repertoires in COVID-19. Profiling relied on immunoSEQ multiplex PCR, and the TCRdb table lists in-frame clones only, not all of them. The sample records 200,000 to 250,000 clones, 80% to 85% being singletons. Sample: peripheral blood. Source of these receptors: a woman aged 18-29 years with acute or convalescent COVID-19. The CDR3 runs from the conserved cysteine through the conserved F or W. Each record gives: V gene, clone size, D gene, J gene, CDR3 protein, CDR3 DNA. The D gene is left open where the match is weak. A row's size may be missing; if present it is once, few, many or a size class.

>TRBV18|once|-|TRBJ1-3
CASSPSVPSGNTIYF
TGTGCCAGCTCGCCCAGTGTACCCTCTGGAAACACCATATATTTT
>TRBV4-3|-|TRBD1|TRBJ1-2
CASSQIGQGSYYGYTF
TGCGCCAGCAGCCAAATAGGACAGGGGTCGTACTATGGCTACACCTTC
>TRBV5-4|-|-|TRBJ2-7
CASSSGGSGIPYEQYF
TGTGCCAGCAGCTCAGGGGGTAGCGGGATACCCTACGAGCAGTACTTC
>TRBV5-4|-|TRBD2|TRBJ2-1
CASSLGRGRGGHNEQFF
TGTGCCAGCAGCCTGGGAAGGGGACGGGGGGGGCACAATGAGCAGTTCTTC
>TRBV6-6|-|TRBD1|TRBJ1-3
CASRDGTAGNTIYF
TGTGCCAGCAGGGACGGGACAGCTGGAAACACCATATATTTT
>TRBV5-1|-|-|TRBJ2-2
CASSSTHLGNTGELFF
TGCGCCAGCAGCTCCACCCACCTGGGCAACACCGGGGAGCTGTTTTTT
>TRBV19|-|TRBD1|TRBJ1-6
CASSSGPYRGSSYNSPLHF
TGTGCCAGTAGTTCCGGACCCTACAGGGGGAGCTCCTATAATTCACCCCTCCACTTT
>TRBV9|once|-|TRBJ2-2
CASSVLSGASNTGELFF
TGTGCCAGCAGCGTATTAAGTGGGGCCTCGAACACCGGGGAGCTGTTTTTT
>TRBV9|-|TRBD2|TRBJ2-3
CASSAASGRSADTQYF
TGTGCCAGCAGCGCAGCTAGCGGGAGATCTGCAGATACGCAGTATTTT
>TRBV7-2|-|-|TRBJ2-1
CASSPLIQRNNEQFF
TGTGCCAGCAGCCCGTTAATTCAGCGAAACAATGAGCAGTTCTTC
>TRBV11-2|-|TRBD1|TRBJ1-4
CASSLSPLGRGTGEKLFF
TGTGCCAGCAGCTTATCCCCCCTGGGCAGGGGGACAGGCGAAAAACTGTTTTTT
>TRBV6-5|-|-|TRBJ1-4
CASSYGRGRLGEKLFF
TGTGCCAGCAGTTACGGGCGCGGGCGGCTGGGTGAAAAACTGTTTTTT
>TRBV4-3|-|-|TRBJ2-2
CASGGLTGELFF
TGCGCCTCCGGGGGACTCACCGGGGAGCTGTTTTTT
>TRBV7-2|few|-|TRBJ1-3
CASSLGGQLFSGNTIYF
TGTGCCAGCAGCTTAGGAGGACAGCTCTTCTCTGGAAACACCATATATTTT
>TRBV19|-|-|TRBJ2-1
CASTRGESGYNEQFF
TGTGCCAGTACCCGCGGCGAGTCGGGCTACAATGAGCAGTTCTTC
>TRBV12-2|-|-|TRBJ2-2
CASRLVFPGELFF
TGTGCAAGTCGCTTAGTCTTCCCCGGGGAGCTGTTTTTT
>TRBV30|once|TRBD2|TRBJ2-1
CACRTSGSVNEQFF
TGTGCCTGTAGGACTAGCGGGAGTGTAAATGAGCAGTTCTTC
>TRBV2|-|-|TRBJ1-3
CASSQGSSGNTIYF
TGTGCCAGCAGCCAGGGGAGCTCTGGAAACACCATATATTTT
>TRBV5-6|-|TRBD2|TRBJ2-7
CASSPGLAGALISYEQYF
TGTGCCAGCAGCCCCGGACTAGCGGGAGCTCTTATCTCCTACGAGCAGTACTTC
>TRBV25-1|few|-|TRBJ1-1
CASSQQLNTEAFF
TGTGCCAGCAGTCAACAGTTGAACACTGAAGCTTTCTTT
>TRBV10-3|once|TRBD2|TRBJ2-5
CATARGEGETQYF
TGTGCCACCGCCCGGGGGGAAGGAGAGACCCAGTACTTC
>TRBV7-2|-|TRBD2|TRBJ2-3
CASSLVEAGGVADTQYF
TGTGCCAGCAGCTTAGTGGAGGCGGGAGGAGTTGCCGATACGCAGTATTTT